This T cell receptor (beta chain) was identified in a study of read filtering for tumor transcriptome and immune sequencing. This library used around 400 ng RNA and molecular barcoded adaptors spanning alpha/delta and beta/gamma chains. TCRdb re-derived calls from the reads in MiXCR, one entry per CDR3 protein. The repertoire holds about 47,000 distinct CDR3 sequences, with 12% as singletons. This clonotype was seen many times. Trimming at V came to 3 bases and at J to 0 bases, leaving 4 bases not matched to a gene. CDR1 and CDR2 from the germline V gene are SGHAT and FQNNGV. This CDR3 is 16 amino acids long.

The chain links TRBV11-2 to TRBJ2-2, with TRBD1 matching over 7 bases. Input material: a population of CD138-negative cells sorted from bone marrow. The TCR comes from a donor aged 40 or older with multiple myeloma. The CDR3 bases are TGTGCCAGCAGCTTTACCGGGACAGCGAACACCGGGGAGCTGTTTTTT. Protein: CASSFTGTANTGELFF. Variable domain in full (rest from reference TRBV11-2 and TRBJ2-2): EAGVAQSPRYKIIEKRQSVAFWCNPISGHATLYWYQQILGQGPKLLIQFQNNGVVDDSQLPKDRFSAERLKGVDSTLKIQPAKLEDSAVYLCASSFTGTANTGELFFGEGSRLTVL.